What follows is one T cell receptor beta chain and its context. The CDR3 sequence is 14 residues long. Germline CDR1 is LGHNT and CDR2 is FRNRAP. The trim removed 6 bases at V and 4 bases at J, leaving 8 bases unmatched. The data were taken from a study of blood T cell repertoires in COVID-19. Some clones are missing from TCRdb's copy, which holds only in-frame ones; the method was immunoSEQ multiplex PCR. This sample has around 110,000 clones; approximately 88% occur once, and the top ten carry roughly 0.83%. V and J are TRBV12-5 and TRBJ2-5; 7 nucleotides line up with TRBD1. The TCR sequence derives from a woman in her seventies with acute or convalescent COVID-19. Sequenced input: peripheral blood. The CDR3 sequence is CASGPGQRGETQYF. In DNA, the CDR3 is TGTGCTAGTGGACCGGGACAGAGAGGAGAGACCCAGTACTTC.